The rows below give T cell receptor beta chains drawn from one sample of a study of T cell responses to AZD1222 COVID-19 vaccine. Profiling relied on immunoSEQ multiplex PCR, and the TCRdb table lists in-frame clones only, not all of them. The sample holds some 180,000 clones, approximately 92% seen once. This specimen was peripheral blood, taken on day 0 of AZD1222 vaccination. Receptors originate from an adult in good health. The CDR3 runs from the conserved cysteine through the conserved F or W. The D gene is left open where the match is weak. The size entry is marked missing in some rows and otherwise reads once, few, many or a size class.

d_gene	abundance	v_gene	j_gene	CDR3aa	CDR3nt
.	.	TRBV7-9	TRBJ2-4	CASSLIGPLIKNIQYF	TGTGCCAGCAGCTTAATAGGCCCCCTCATCAAAAACATTCAGTACTTC
.	.	TRBV21-1	TRBJ2-7	CASSKQGIAYEQYF	TGTGCCAGCAGCAAACAGGGAATCGCCTACGAGCAGTACTTC
TRBD2	.	TRBV9	TRBJ2-7	CASSPWAGGRVYEQYF	TGTGCCAGCAGCCCCTGGGCGGGGGGGCGCGTATACGAGCAGTACTTC
.	.	TRBV2	TRBJ1-1	CASTGGRGTEAFF	TGTGCCAGCACGGGGGGGAGGGGCACTGAAGCTTTCTTT
.	.	TRBV6-1	TRBJ1-3	CASSGHRSGPGNTIYF	TGTGCCAGCAGTGGACACCGATCGGGGCCTGGAAACACCATATATTTT
.	once	TRBV21-1	TRBJ1-2	CASSIHRSGNNYGYTF	TGTGCCAGCAGCATTCATCGGTCAGGGAACAACTATGGCTACACCTTC
TRBD2	.	TRBV4-1	TRBJ2-2	CASSFSRASGRYTGELFF	TGCGCCAGCAGCTTCTCAAGGGCTAGCGGGAGATATACCGGGGAGCTGTTTTTT
TRBD1	.	TRBV6-2/TRBV6-3	TRBJ2-1	CASSRGGRRDRDEQFF	TGTGCCAGCAGCCGCGGAGGGAGGAGGGACAGGGATGAGCAGTTCTTC
TRBD1	.	TRBV27	TRBJ1-6	CASTTGAGNSPLHF	TGTGCCAGCACTACAGGGGCGGGTAATTCACCCCTCCACTTT
TRBD2	.	TRBV5-5	TRBJ2-7	CASSWGASGTSYEQYF	TGTGCCAGCAGCTGGGGGGCTAGCGGGACCTCCTACGAGCAGTACTTC
.	.	TRBV7-9	TRBJ1-2	CASSSPAYHGYTF	TGTGCCAGCAGCTCCCCGGCTTATCACGGCTACACCTTC
TRBD1	.	TRBV18	TRBJ2-1	CASSLRGSSYNEQFF	TGTGCCAGCTCACTCAGGGGGAGCTCCTACAATGAGCAGTTCTTC
.	.	TRBV3-1/TRBV3-2	TRBJ1-3	CASSQDPHSGNTIYF	TGTGCCAGCAGCCAAGACCCCCACTCTGGAAACACCATATATTTT
TRBD1	.	TRBV5-5	TRBJ1-1	CASSLGGGDTRTEAFF	TGTGCCAGCAGCTTGGGAGGGGGCGACACGAGAACTGAAGCTTTCTTT
.	.	TRBV30	TRBJ1-2	CAWATGLNGYTF	TGTGCCTGGGCTACAGGGTTAAATGGCTACACCTTC
.	.	TRBV28	TRBJ1-2	CASSLWDRENYGYTF	TGTGCCAGCAGTTTATGGGACAGAGAAAACTATGGCTACACCTTC
.	.	TRBV4-2	TRBJ2-7	CASSQTAGSYEQYF	TGTGCCAGCAGCCAGACTGCAGGGTCCTACGAGCAGTACTTC
TRBD1	.	TRBV27	TRBJ2-1	CASRYGQGPYNEQFF	TGTGCCAGCAGGTATGGACAGGGACCCTACAATGAGCAGTTCTTC
.	.	TRBV19	TRBJ2-3	CATSVLSTDTQYF	TGTGCCACCTCAGTGCTGAGCACAGATACGCAGTATTTT
TRBD1	.	TRBV7-3	TRBJ2-1	CASSPTGQVYNEQFF	TGTGCCAGCAGCCCTACGGGACAGGTCTACAATGAGCAGTTCTTC
.	.	TRBV4-2	TRBJ1-5	CASSQEGPGGQPQHF	TGTGCCAGCAGCCAAGAAGGGCCTGGAGGACAGCCCCAGCATTTT
.	few	TRBV4-2	TRBJ1-4	CASSQDLSGATTNEKLFF	TGTGCCAGCAGCCAAGATTTGTCAGGGGCGACAACTAATGAAAAACTGTTTTTT
.	once	TRBV7-9	TRBJ1-1	CASSSPGQLNTEAFF	TGTGCCAGCAGCTCCCCCGGGCAGCTTAACACTGAAGCTTTCTTT
TRBD1	.	TRBV24-1	TRBJ1-1	CATSESGTGNTEAFF	TGTGCCACCAGTGAATCCGGGACAGGGAACACTGAAGCTTTCTTT
TRBD1	few	TRBV18	TRBJ1-2	CASLGQSNYGYTF	TGTGCCAGCCTGGGACAGTCTAACTATGGCTACACCTTC
.	.	TRBV30	TRBJ2-1	CAWSRAGTYNEQFF	TGTGCCTGGAGTCGGGCGGGAACCTACAATGAGCAGTTCTTC
.	.	TRBV2	TRBJ1-1	CASSGVNTEAFF	TGTGCCAGCAGTGGGGTCAACACTGAAGCTTTCTTT
TRBD1	.	TRBV2	TRBJ1-2	CASSLRQGAYGYTF	TGTGCCAGCAGCCTCCGACAGGGGGCTTATGGCTACACCTTC
.	once	TRBV2	TRBJ1-2	CASIPDGNYGYTF	TGTGCCAGCATACCGGACGGAAACTATGGCTACACCTTC
.	.	TRBV30	TRBJ1-1	CAWTLNTEAFF	TGTGCCTGGACTCTGAACACTGAAGCTTTCTTT
.	few	TRBV2	TRBJ1-2	CASSESYGYTF	TGTGCCAGCAGTGAAAGCTATGGCTACACCTTC
.	.	TRBV7-6	TRBJ1-1	CASSATGNTEAFF	TGTGCCAGCAGCGCGACAGGGAACACTGAAGCTTTCTTT
.	.	TRBV4-2	TRBJ2-2	CASSQERYEYTGELFF	TGTGCCAGCAGCCAAGAGAGATACGAGTACACCGGGGAGCTGTTTTTT
TRBD1	once	TRBV27	TRBJ1-1	CASKGDRLNTEAFF	TGTGCCAGCAAAGGGGACAGGTTGAACACTGAAGCTTTCTTT
.	.	TRBV24-1	TRBJ1-5	CATSDTGANQPQHF	TGTGCCACCAGTGACACGGGGGCCAATCAGCCCCAGCATTTT
TRBD1	.	TRBV7-9	TRBJ1-2	CASSFDRVYGYTF	TGTGCCAGCAGCTTCGACAGGGTCTATGGCTACACCTTC
TRBD1	.	TRBV28	TRBJ1-3	CASTGGAGNTIYF	TGTGCCAGCACAGGGGGAGCTGGAAACACCATATATTTT
TRBD2	.	TRBV7-2	TRBJ2-2	CASTHNGRATAGELFF	TGTGCCAGCACCCATAACGGGAGGGCCACGGCCGGGGAGCTGTTTTTT
.	.	TRBV18	TRBJ2-2	CATGFFRAGELFF	TGTGCCACCGGCTTCTTCAGGGCCGGGGAGCTGTTTTTT
.	.	TRBV12-3/TRBV12-4	TRBJ1-1	CASRDGAGPEAFF	TGTGCCAGCAGGGACGGGGCGGGTCCTGAAGCTTTCTTT
.	.	TRBV4-1	TRBJ2-1	CASSQDDAVAYNEQFF	TGCGCCAGCAGCCAAGATGACGCGGTTGCCTACAATGAGCAGTTCTTC
.	once	TRBV28	TRBJ1-2	CASSINRGRLGGYTF	TGTGCCAGCAGTATTAACAGAGGCCGCCTGGGTGGCTACACCTTC
.	.	TRBV18	TRBJ1-1	CASSPVTGTNTEAFF	TGTGCCAGCTCACCCGTAACAGGAACGAACACTGAAGCTTTCTTT
TRBD1	.	TRBV2	TRBJ1-5	CASSDRGHQPQHF	TGTGCCAGCAGTGACAGGGGGCATCAGCCCCAGCATTTT
.	once	TRBV7-2	TRBJ1-3	CASSFSTGGNTIYF	TGTGCCAGCAGCTTCTCCACGGGGGGAAACACCATATATTTT
.	once	TRBV7-9	TRBJ1-5	CASSLGAGGPQHF	TGTGCCAGCAGCTTAGGGGCCGGAGGGCCCCAGCATTTT
.	once	TRBV25-1	TRBJ1-1	CASSERWGYNTEAFF	TGTGCCAGCAGTGAACGCTGGGGTTACAACACTGAAGCTTTCTTT
.	.	TRBV10-3	TRBJ2-7	CAISESIEGFSYEQYF	TGTGCCATCAGTGAGTCTATAGAGGGGTTCTCCTACGAGCAGTACTTC
TRBD1	.	TRBV27	TRBJ2-7	CASSSSPGQGEQYF	TGTGCCAGCAGTTCTTCACCGGGACAGGGCGAGCAGTACTTC
.	.	TRBV6-6	TRBJ1-3	CASRTRGGNTIYF	TGTGCCAGCAGAACCAGGGGTGGAAACACCATATATTTT
.	.	TRBV29-1	TRBJ1-1	CSVEDPWTEGTEAFF	TGCAGCGTTGAAGACCCCTGGACGGAGGGCACTGAAGCTTTCTTT